This T cell receptor (beta chain) was profiled in a study of T cell responses to AZD1222 COVID-19 vaccine. Study-level findings and limits: Regions left unmutated in variants are reportedly the target of nearly half of spike-specific TCRs. Most donors were white British, females outnumbered males, and clonal diversity was possibly underestimated.

A remark on this clone: Its antigen is unidentified.

Only in-frame clones appear in the TCRdb table, and some are missing; sequencing was by immunoSEQ multiplex PCR. The repertoire has 100,000 to 120,000 clones, approximately 94% of them found once; the top ten carry 2.9%. The CDR3 spans 15 residues. V dropped 3 bases and J dropped 3; count of bases not matched to a gene: 5. CDR1 is MDHEN and CDR2 is SYDVKM in the germline V gene. This rearrangement joins TRBV28 to TRBJ2-3, with 8 bases matching TRBD2. The sequences come from peripheral blood, collected 28 days after the second AZD1222 dose. The sequence came from an adult who received the AZD1222 COVID-19 vaccine. CDR3 coding DNA: TGTGCCAGCAGTTTCGCGGGAGGTCTAACAGATACGCAGTATTTT. Amino acids: CASSFAGGLTDTQYF. Complete variable domain (other parts from reference TRBV28 and TRBJ2-3): DVKVTQSSRYLVKRTGEKVFLECVQDMDHENMFWYRQDPGLGLRLIYFSYDVKMKEKGDIPEGYSVSREKKERFSLILESASTNQTSMYLCASSFAGGLTDTQYFGPGTRLTVL.